One sample yielded the 29 T cell receptor beta chains listed below, sequenced in a study of identical twins. MiXCR, applied by TCRdb to the 5' RACE reads, yields one record per CDR3 protein. The sample holds under 350,000 distinct CDR3 sequences, more than 8% seen once. The sample was also reused in another study, on yellow fever vaccine responses in identical twins.

The sequenced sample was CD8+ T cells sorted from blood. These receptors came from a woman under 30 in good health.

The chain is built from TRBV27 and TRBJ2-7, with 8 bases fitting TRBD2. The V gene end was trimmed by 2 bases and the J gene end by 7 bases; junction bases not matched to a gene: 7. The CDR3 runs 14 residues. CDR1 and CDR2 (germline): MNHEY, SMNVEV (reference sequence). CDR3 DNA: TGTGCCAGCAGTTTAGGGGTTAGCGGGACTGAGCAGTACTTC. This sequence encodes CASSLGVSGTEQYF.

The V gene is TRBV30, the J gene TRBJ2-7; D remains ambiguous. V was clipped by 4 bases and J by 4 bases, with 8 bases between them. There are 11 residues in the CDR3. Germline CDR1 is GTSNPN and CDR2 is SVGIG (reference sequence). CDR3 amino acids: CAWKTGYEQYF. The CDR3 DNA reads as TGTGCCTGGAAGACTGGGTACGAGCAGTACTTC.

This chain links TRBV9 with TRBJ1-5, with 11 bases fitting TRBD1. Germline loops: CDR1 SGDLS, CDR2 YYNGEE. Losses at the gene ends were 4 bases for V and 2 bases for J; bases not matched to a gene: 5. CDR3 length: 16 residues. The CDR3 region is CASSTSGQGGNQPQHF. DNA of the CDR3: TGTGCCAGCAGCACATCGGGACAGGGGGGCAATCAGCCCCAGCATTTT.

This clonotype has a handful of counts. The genes are TRBV10-3 and TRBJ2-2, with 7 bases that match TRBD1. The CDR3 runs to 14 residues. Germline values: CDR1 ENHRY, CDR2 SYGVKD. The DNA for the CDR3 is TGTGCTTATCGACAGGGCACGAACACCGGGGAGCTGTTTTTT. Protein product: CAYRQGTNTGELFF.

The CDR3 spells CASSYGFQDTQYF. In nucleotides, the CDR3 is TGTGCCAGCAGTTACGGCTTCCAGGATACGCAGTATTTT. The chain joins TRBV27 to TRBJ2-3; D not resolved. Germline loops: CDR1 MNHEY, CDR2 SMNVEV (reference sequence). The length of the CDR3 is 13 residues. V was cut by 4 bases and J by 6 bases, with 11 bases left in between.

In this sample, this clonotype turned up many times. This chain joins TRBV7-8 and TRBJ2-4; D is possibly TRBD2 (5 bases). The CDR3 is 15 residues long. Germline values: CDR1 SGHVS, CDR2 FQNEAQ. Trimming removed 5 bases from V and 0 bases from J, with 11 bases in between. The CDR3, as DNA: TGTGCCAGCAGCCTTTCCGGGGTAGCCAAAAACATTCAGTACTTC. As protein: CASSLSGVAKNIQYF.

This clonotype came up many times. CDR3 sequence reads: CATSDPMEGLEETQYF. The CDR3, as DNA: TGTGCCACCAGTGATCCGATGGAGGGGTTGGAAGAGACCCAGTACTTC. This chain links TRBV24-1 with TRBJ2-5; TRBD2 is a possible D gene (6 bases). In germline, CDR1 is KGHDR, CDR2 SFDVKD. V lost 3 bases and J 3 bases, leaving 16 bases between the germline ends. The CDR3 loop spans 16 amino acids.

The table lists this clonotype with a few counts. The chain uses TRBV4-3 and TRBJ2-4; TRBD2 matches 7 bases. Trimming cost V 1 base and J 0 bases; bases outside gene matches: 3. The germline gives CDR1 LGHNA, CDR2 YSLEER. CDR3 size: 16 residues. This CDR3 reads CASSQGGGIAKNIQYF. CDR3 bases: TGCGCCAGCAGCCAAGGCGGGGGAATAGCCAAAAACATTCAGTACTTC.

The chain employs TRBV3-1 and TRBJ2-5; 7 bases line up with TRBD2. V was pared by 0 bases and J by 5 bases, with 0 bases of the junction left unmatched. The length of the CDR3 is 13 residues. Germline lookup yields CDR1 LGHDT and CDR2 YNNKEL (reference sequence). The CDR3 sequence: CASSQEGGETQYF. The CDR3 region has the DNA TGTGCCAGCAGCCAAGAGGGGGGGGAGACCCAGTACTTC.

This clonotype was seen more than once but under ten times. The rearrangement links TRBV5-6 to TRBJ2-5, with D maybe TRBD2 (7 bases). Trimming took off 4 bases at V and 0 bases at J, with 19 bases between the two ends. The CDR3 spans 17 residues. The germline V gene has CDR1 SGHDT and CDR2 YYEEEE. CDR3 loop: CASSLLWGGSYQETQYF. DNA for the CDR3: TGTGCCAGCAGCCTCCTCTGGGGGGGCTCGTACCAAGAGACCCAGTACTTC.

The rearrangement uses TRBV2 and TRBJ2-1; D uncertain. This CDR3 is built from 16 residues. V lost 2 bases and J 9 bases, leaving 20 bases between the germline ends. The germline CDR1 and CDR2 sequences are SNHLY and FYNNEI. The CDR3 reads CASSELVARETPEQFF. DNA of the CDR3: TGTGCCAGCAGTGAACTAGTTGCCCGAGAAACCCCTGAGCAGTTCTTC.

The table lists this clonotype with a few counts. The rearrangement joins TRBV7-6 to TRBJ2-7; D remains ambiguous. V lost 5 bases, J lost 0 bases, and 8 bases lay in between. The CDR3 runs 13 residues. The V gene's germline CDR1 is SGHVS and CDR2 FNYEAQ. The CDR3 loop reads CASSHHNSYEQYF. Here the CDR3 DNA reads TGTGCCAGCAGCCACCACAACTCCTACGAGCAGTACTTC.

The chain joins TRBV5-6 to TRBJ2-3; 7 bases fit TRBD2. The V segment lost 0 bases and the J segment 4 bases; nucleotides outside the gene matches: 14. CDR1 and CDR2 from the germline V gene are SGHDT and YYEEEE. The CDR3 is 18 residues long. The CDR3: CASSLAGGPGLKADTQYF. Written as DNA, the CDR3 is TGTGCCAGCAGCTTGGCGGGGGGACCGGGACTTAAGGCAGATACGCAGTATTTT.

The V call is TRBV6-2 or TRBV6-3, the J call TRBJ2-7; 8 bases fit TRBD1. Germline values: CDR1 MNHEY, CDR2 SVGEGT. V shed 2 bases and J 0 bases; nucleotides not matched to a gene: 6. CDR3 size: 16 residues. The CDR3 DNA reads as TGTGCCAGCAGTTACCAGACAGGGGAGAGCTCCTACGAGCAGTACTTC. Amino acid sequence: CASSYQTGESSYEQYF.

In its sample, this clonotype was seen a few times. This chain joins TRBV20-1 and TRBJ2-7; 11 positions match TRBD1. The CDR3 spans 15 residues. V was pared by 6 bases and J by 4 bases, with 11 bases of the junction left unmatched. The germline CDR1 and CDR2 sequences are DFQATT and SNEGSKA (reference sequence). This CDR3 reads CSAYILDRGRYEQYF. The CDR3 DNA reads as TGCAGTGCCTACATATTGGACAGGGGGCGATACGAGCAGTACTTC.

In this sample, this clonotype turned up many times. The V call is TRBV6-2 or TRBV6-3, the J call TRBJ2-1; 9 bases map to TRBD2. Germline CDR1 reads MNHEY; CDR2 reads SVGEGT. V lost 0 bases to trimming and J lost 4 bases; unmatched junction nucleotides: 7. The CDR3 is 17 amino acids. This chain's CDR3 is CASSYSKERGVYNEQFF. As DNA, the CDR3 is TGTGCCAGCAGTTACTCCAAAGAGCGGGGGGTTTACAATGAGCAGTTCTTC.

This clonotype was seen ten or more times. The V and J genes are TRBV7-9 and TRBJ2-3; tentative D call: TRBD2 (6 bases). The CDR3 totals 15 residues. CDR1 and CDR2 (germline): SEHNR, FQNEAQ (reference sequence). V was pared by 0 bases and J by 1 base, with 8 bases between. The CDR3 coding sequence is TGTGCCAGCAGCTTAGCGTGGAGGGGCACAGATACGCAGTATTTT. Translation: CASSLAWRGTDTQYF.

This clonotype was found many times. The chain couples TRBV27 to TRBJ2-1, with 12 bases lining up with TRBD1. Trimming cost V 4 bases and J 6 bases; bases outside gene matches: 4. The CDR3 covers 15 residues. Germline V gene lookup returns CDR1 MNHEY and CDR2 SMNVEV (reference sequence). As DNA, the CDR3 is TGTGCCAGCAGTTCGGGACAGGGGGCTTCCAATGAGCAGTTCTTC. This codes for CASSSGQGASNEQFF.

A few counts support this clonotype. This rearrangement joins TRBV27 to TRBJ1-6, with 7 bases that match TRBD1. Germline loops: CDR1 MNHEY, CDR2 SMNVEV (reference sequence). The CDR3 contains 13 residues. The J segment lost 7 bases and the V segment lost 6 bases, leaving 3 bases of the junction unmatched. The CDR3 sequence: CASRLTGNSPLHF. For the CDR3, the DNA is TGTGCCAGCAGGTTGACAGGGAATTCACCCCTCCACTTT.

The J gene is TRBJ2-7, the V gene TRBV5-1, with D possibly matching TRBD2 (6 bases). Germline V gene data show CDR1 as SGHRS and CDR2 as YFSETQ. V dropped 0 bases and J dropped 5 bases, with 12 bases sitting between them. The CDR3 sequence is 14 residues long. The CDR3 region is CASSLVGGFNEQYF. In nucleotides, the CDR3 is TGCGCCAGCAGCTTGGTGGGGGGTTTCAACGAGCAGTACTTC.

This chain uses TRBV27 with TRBJ2-3; 10 bases match TRBD2. The germline V gene has CDR1 MNHEY and CDR2 SMNVEV (reference sequence). V trimming: 5 bases; J trimming: 5 bases; junction bases outside the gene matches: 7. The CDR3 runs 15 residues. The CDR3 reads CASSGSGRAEDTQYF. CDR3 coding DNA: TGTGCCAGCAGTGGGAGCGGGAGGGCCGAAGATACGCAGTATTTT.

This clonotype was counted ten times or more. The chain employs TRBV7-9 and TRBJ2-1, with D possibly TRBD2 on 5 matching bases. The germline V gene has CDR1 SEHNR and CDR2 FQNEAQ (reference sequence). V lost 3 bases to trimming and J lost 0 bases, with 9 bases between them. This CDR3 contains 15 residues. The CDR3 sequence: CASSFGDSSYNEQFF. The CDR3 DNA sequence: TGTGCCAGCAGCTTCGGGGATAGCTCCTACAATGAGCAGTTCTTC. Full variable domain (remainder filled in from reference TRBV7-9 and TRBJ2-1): DTGVSQNPRHKITKRGQNVTFRCDPISEHNRLYWYRQTLGQGPEFLTYFQNEAQLEKSRLLSDRFSAERPKGSFSTLEIQRTEQGDSAMYLCASSFGDSSYNEQFFGPGTRLTVL.

This clonotype was seen a handful of times. V and J are TRBV3-1 and TRBJ2-2; 7 bases map to TRBD2. The CDR3 length is 13 residues. CDR1 is LGHDT and CDR2 is YNNKEL in the germline V gene (reference sequence). J was trimmed by 3 bases and V by 8 bases; bases with no gene match: 3. CDR3 protein: CASGGDDTGELFF. For the CDR3, the DNA is TGTGCCAGCGGGGGGGATGACACCGGGGAGCTGTTTTTT.

In this sample, this clonotype turned up a few times. The V gene is TRBV6-1, the J gene TRBJ1-6, with 7 bases matching TRBD1. Losses at the gene ends were 11 bases for V and 10 bases for J; bases not matched to a gene: 17. Germline loops: CDR1 MNHNS, CDR2 SASEGT. CDR3 size: 15 residues. This chain's CDR3 is CAAIQGGETRSPLHF. In DNA, the CDR3 is TGTGCCGCAATACAAGGGGGCGAGACTAGATCACCCCTCCACTTT.

The CDR3 loop reads CASSTRDGDYNEQFF. CDR3 DNA: TGTGCCAGCAGTACCCGGGACGGGGATTACAATGAGCAGTTCTTC. V gene TRBV12-3 or TRBV12-4 combines with J gene TRBJ2-1; D assignment may be TRBD1 or TRBD2 (5 bases each). The V gene lost 5 bases and the J gene lost 4 bases, with 15 bases spanning the gap. There are 15 residues in the CDR3.

This clonotype has a count of ten or more. The chain has TRBV4-1 and TRBJ1-6, with TRBD1 identical over 7 bases. V was clipped by 0 bases and J by 10 bases; unmatched bases: 15. CDR3 length: 18 amino acids. Per germline, CDR1 MGHRA and CDR2 YSYEKL. The chain's CDR3 is CASSQDQATGREGSPLHF. CDR3 DNA: TGCGCCAGCAGCCAAGATCAGGCGACAGGGCGTGAAGGCTCACCCCTCCACTTT.

The rearrangement links TRBV7-2 to TRBJ2-1; 7 bases are a match to TRBD2. J gave up 10 bases and V 5 bases, and 11 bases lay outside the gene matches. Germline assignment: CDR1 SGHTA and CDR2 FQGNSA. CDR3 length equals 14 residues. DNA for the CDR3: TGTGCCAGCAGCCCCCAGCGGGACTCGTCGGAGCAGTTCTTC. Amino acid sequence: CASSPQRDSSEQFF. Drawing the rest from reference TRBV7-2 and TRBJ2-1, the complete variable domain is GAGVSQSPSNKVTEKGKDVELRCDPISGHTALYWYRQSLGQGLEFLIYFQGNSAPDKSGLPSDRFSAERTGGSVSTLTIQRTQQEDSAVYLCASSPQRDSSEQFFGPGTRLTVL.

This clonotype has at least ten counts. The genes are TRBV29-1 and TRBJ2-1; D unclear. The germline V gene has CDR1 SQVTM and CDR2 ANQGSEA. V dropped 7 bases and J dropped 4 bases, with 8 bases sitting between them. The CDR3 runs 11 residues. The CDR3 here is CSAYDYNEQFF. The CDR3 DNA reads as TGCAGCGCGTACGATTACAATGAGCAGTTCTTC.

CDR3 residues: CAISGALSYEQYF. The CDR3 nucleotides are TGTGCCATCAGTGGGGCGTTAAGTTACGAGCAGTACTTC. The rearrangement links TRBV10-3 to TRBJ2-7; D not resolved. The CDR3 is made up of 13 amino acids. CDR1 and CDR2 (germline): ENHRY, SYGVKD. V was clipped by 4 bases and J by 4 bases, with 11 bases between them.